The 17 T cell receptor beta chains below were found in one sample sequenced in a study of cytomegalovirus exposure and HLA in healthy donors (dated 2017 in TCRdb). The library was built by means of the immunoSEQ multiplex PCR assay. TCRdb re-hosts the immuneACCESS table, in-frame sequences only. Its copies lack some clones; in the studies checked, an unresolved V gene accounts for under half of them, and the cause for the rest is not known. This sample holds about 330,000 clones; 75% to 90% were observed only once. Approximately 1% of the sample comes from the top ten. Material for sequencing was PBMCs. The receptors stem from a woman aged 25 to 39 in good health and CMV-seropositive.

The V and J genes are TRBV18 and TRBJ1-5, with TRBD1 matching 10 bases. With 0 bases clipped from V and 3 bases from J, the junction kept 2 bases outside the gene matches. CDR1 and CDR2 (germline): KGHSH, LQKENI. This CDR3 is built from 16 residues. Here the CDR3 DNA reads TGTGCCAGCTCACCACCGGGACAGGGGCACAATCAGCCCCAGCATTTT. Its protein is CASSPPGQGHNQPQHF.

This chain joins TRBV15 and TRBJ2-6; D is possibly TRBD2 (6 bases). Per germline, CDR1 LNHNV and CDR2 YYDKDF (reference sequence). Trimming stripped 1 base from V and 0 bases from J, with 7 bases between. The CDR3 extends over 16 amino acids. The CDR3 loop reads CATSRGGVSGANVLTF. As DNA, the CDR3 is TGTGCCACCAGCAGAGGGGGGGTCTCTGGGGCCAACGTCCTGACTTTC.

This clone has just a few counts. This chain joins TRBV29-1 and TRBJ2-2; D not certain. Germline CDR1 SQVTM, CDR2 ANQGSEA. Trimming left V 4 bases short and J 6 bases short, with 9 bases between. This CDR3 has 12 amino acids. CDR3 in amino acids: CSVVAVSGELFF. As DNA, the CDR3 is TGCAGCGTTGTGGCTGTATCCGGGGAGCTGTTTTTT.

This clone was seen once. The chain has TRBV5-8 and TRBJ2-1; 9 bases agree with TRBD2. The CDR3 loop spans 13 amino acids. Trimming at V came to 8 bases and at J to 5 bases, leaving 5 bases not matched to a gene. Germline CDR1 is SGHTS and CDR2 is YDEGEE. CDR3 DNA: TGTGCCAGTACATTAGCGGGAGACAATGAGCAGTTCTTC. Protein: CASTLAGDNEQFF. Based on the CDR3 plus reference TRBV5-8 and TRBJ2-1, the full variable domain is EAGVTQSPTHLIKTRGQQATLRCSPISGHTSVYWYQQALGLGLQFLLWYDEGEERNRGNFPPRFSGRQFPNYSSELNVNALELEDSALYLCASTLAGDNEQFFGPGTRLTVL.

The chain couples TRBV11-2 to TRBJ1-1; 10 bases map to TRBD1. Germline V gene sequence: CDR1 SGHAT, CDR2 FQNNGV. CDR3 length equals 14 residues. J gave up 5 bases and V 5 bases, and 5 bases lay outside the gene matches. The CDR3 bases are TGTGCCAGCAGCGTCGGACAGGGGGGGACTGAAGCTTTCTTT. Amino acids: CASSVGQGGTEAFF.

This clone was counted a single time. The V call is TRBV10-3, the J call TRBJ2-2; D remains unclear. Trimming removed 6 bases from V and 3 bases from J, with 8 bases in between. Germline CDR1 is ENHRY and CDR2 is SYGVKD. This CDR3 spans 13 amino acids. The CDR3 DNA follows: TGTGCCATCAGCGTTTCGGACACCGGGGAGCTGTTTTTT. Its translation: CAISVSDTGELFF.

This sequence joins TRBV7-2 and TRBJ2-7, with 7 bases that match TRBD1. Trimming cost V 5 bases and J 0 bases; bases outside gene matches: 4. Germline CDR1 is SGHTA and CDR2 is FQGNSA. The CDR3 is made up of 14 amino acids. The CDR3 here is CASSTGQLSYEQYF. DNA for the CDR3: TGTGCCAGCAGCACGGGACAGCTCTCCTACGAGCAGTACTTC. Full variable domain (rest looked up from reference TRBV7-2 and TRBJ2-7): GAGVSQSPSNKVTEKGKDVELRCDPISGHTALYWYRQSLGQGLEFLIYFQGNSAPDKSGLPSDRFSAERTGGSVSTLTIQRTQQEDSAVYLCASSTGQLSYEQYFGPGTRLTVT.

V usage is TRBV7-6 and J usage is TRBJ2-3; D might be TRBD1 or TRBD2, each matching 5 bases. V gave up 5 bases and J gave up 4 bases, with 16 bases separating them. CDR1 is SGHVS, CDR2 FNYEAQ, per germline. CDR3 size: 15 residues. The CDR3 reads CASSPGGGDADTQYF. The CDR3 DNA follows: TGTGCCAGCAGCCCCGGTGGGGGAGATGCAGATACGCAGTATTTT.

The chain combines TRBV9 with TRBJ2-2; D is perhaps TRBD1 or TRBD2 (5 bases each). The CDR3 sequence is 15 residues long. V dropped 3 bases and J dropped 6 bases, with 15 bases sitting between them. Germline CDR1 is SGDLS and CDR2 is YYNGEE. The CDR3: CASSARGEVSGELFF. DNA for the CDR3: TGTGCCAGCAGCGCAAGGGGAGAGGTGTCCGGGGAGCTGTTTTTT.

This clone was seen repeatedly, ten times or more. The genes are TRBV5-4 and TRBJ1-2; D remains ambiguous. V was cut by 0 bases and J by 12 bases, with 12 bases left in between. The CDR3 extends over 12 amino acids. CDR1 is SGHNT and CDR2 is YYREEE in the germline V gene (reference sequence). DNA of the CDR3: TGTGCCAGCAGCTTGGTGGTGGGAAGCCACACCTTC. Its protein product is CASSLVVGSHTF. The complete variable domain, with remaining parts taken from reference TRBV5-4 and TRBJ1-2, reads ETGVTQSPTHLIKTRGQQVTLRCSSQSGHNTVSWYQQALGQGPQFIFQYYREEENGRGNFPPRFSGLQFPNYSSELNVNALELDDSALYLCASSLVVGSHTFGSGTRLTVV.

This chain joins TRBV4-1 and TRBJ1-4, with a weak D call TRBD1 (6 bases). V gave up 0 bases and J gave up 5 bases, with 13 bases separating them. The CDR3 contains 16 residues. The germline gives CDR1 MGHRA, CDR2 YSYEKL. The CDR3 here is CASSQDRGGRNEKLFF. The CDR3 bases are TGCGCCAGCAGCCAAGATCGAGGGGGTCGGAATGAAAAACTGTTTTTT.

This chain links TRBV11-1 with TRBJ2-1; the D is unclear. The CDR3 has 11 residues. Between the trimmed V and J ends, which lost 3 bases and 10 bases, there was a span of 7 bases. CDR1 SGHAT and CDR2 FQDESV come from the germline V gene (reference sequence). The CDR3 reads CASSLRREQFF. CDR3 nucleotides: TGTGCCAGCAGCTTGCGCAGGGAGCAGTTCTTC.

The chain employs TRBV2 and TRBJ2-7, with 11 bases that match TRBD2. The germline V gene has CDR1 SNHLY and CDR2 FYNNEI. V shed 6 bases, J shed 3 bases, and the junction held 7 bases outside the gene matches. This CDR3 contains 15 residues. The CDR3 DNA is TGTGCCAGCAGCAATAGCGGGAGGGAGAGCTACGAGCAGTACTTC. Protein: CASSNSGRESYEQYF.

This chain links TRBV27 with TRBJ2-7; TRBD2 is a possible D gene (5 bases). From germline, CDR1 is MNHEY and CDR2 SMNVEV (reference sequence). V was shortened by 3 bases and J by 0 bases, with 12 bases between the two germline ends. This CDR3 has 15 amino acids. This CDR3 reads CASSFGGGGSYEQYF. In DNA form, the CDR3 reads TGTGCCAGCAGTTTCGGCGGAGGTGGCTCCTACGAGCAGTACTTC.

This chain links TRBV5-6 with TRBJ1-2, with D perhaps TRBD1 (5 bases). This CDR3 has 11 amino acids. The ends were cut back, 4 bases at V and 13 bases at J, with 14 bases in the middle. Germline lookup yields CDR1 SGHDT and CDR2 YYEEEE. The CDR3: CASSHPGGCTF. The CDR3 DNA reads TGTGCCAGCAGCCATCCGGGGGGTTGCACCTTC.

The CDR3 nucleotides read TGTGCCAGCAGAGGTCCTAGCACAGATACGCAGTATTTT. It encodes CASRGPSTDTQYF. J is TRBJ2-3 and V is TRBV25-1; D uncertain. Per the germline V gene, CDR1 is MGHDK and CDR2 is SYGVNS. The V end was cut by 6 bases, the J end by 0 bases, with 7 bases between. The CDR3 runs to 13 residues.

CDR3 nucleotides: TGCAGCGTTGTTGGGGGGCGCGGAGCTTTCTTT. Protein: CSVVGGRGAFF. The chain uses TRBV29-1 and TRBJ1-1; weak D call: TRBD1 (6 bases). The germline gives CDR1 SQVTM, CDR2 ANQGSEA. The CDR3 covers 11 residues. V was clipped by 4 bases and J by 10 bases, with 13 bases between them.